These 21 T cell receptor beta chains share one sample of origin, sequenced in a study of cytomegalovirus exposure and HLA in healthy donors. The PCR used 60 Vbeta and 13 Jbeta primers. Data came from immunoSEQ multiplex PCR; TCRdb stores just in-frame clones and leaves some out. This repertoire shows around 150,000 clones, 76% found once; its top ten account for around 1.7%. The sample consisted of PBMCs. All receptors come from a woman aged 35 to 49 in good health and CMV-seronegative.

V usage is TRBV5-4 and J usage is TRBJ1-2; the D gene is possibly TRBD1 (5 bases). Between the trimmed V and J ends, which lost 3 bases and 1 base, there was a span of 13 bases. This CDR3 spans 15 amino acids. Germline loops: CDR1 SGHNT, CDR2 YYREEE (reference sequence). The CDR3, as DNA: TGTGCCAGCAGCTCTGGCAGGGACTTTAACTATGGCTACACCTTC. This translates into CASSSGRDFNYGYTF.

This clone was observed a few times. This chain joins TRBV6-7 and TRBJ2-7; D might be TRBD1 (6 bases). TRBV6-7 is known as an ORF, though its function is uncertain. The CDR3 length is 13 residues. The V end was cut by 2 bases, the J end by 3 bases, with 8 bases between. For the CDR3, the DNA is TGTGCCAGCAGTTACGGGGGCAGCTACGAGCAGTACTTC. Protein product: CASSYGGSYEQYF.

This clone was seen only a few times. The V gene is TRBV6-5, the J gene TRBJ2-7; TRBD1 aligns across 8 bases. The CDR3 contains 15 residues. V lost 2 bases to trimming and J lost 0 bases; unmatched junction nucleotides: 3. Germline CDR1 and CDR2: MNHEY and SVGAGI. CDR3 protein: CASSYLGTGSYEQYF. The CDR3 DNA is TGTGCCAGCAGTTACCTCGGGACAGGCTCCTACGAGCAGTACTTC.

This clone appeared a few times. J is TRBJ1-1 and V is TRBV6-1; possibly TRBD1 for D (5 bases). This CDR3 is 12 amino acids long. Trimming shortened V by 6 bases and J by 4 bases, and 9 bases separated the two germline ends. Germline values: CDR1 MNHNS, CDR2 SASEGT. CDR3 amino acids: CASRAGGTEAFF. CDR3 in DNA: TGTGCCAGCAGGGCGGGGGGCACTGAAGCTTTCTTT.

Details on this clone: One end of the junction fails to match germline, which may point to a read error. The J gene is TRBJ1-1, the V gene TRBV7-9; no definite D call. CDR3 length: 14 amino acids. In germline, CDR1 is SEHNR, CDR2 FQNEAQ (reference sequence). CDR3 sequence reads: CSSSLFRENTEAFF. Here the CDR3 DNA reads TGTTCCAGCAGCTTATTCCGAGAGAACACTGAAGCTTTCTTT.

The chain combines TRBV5-1 with TRBJ1-5, with D perhaps matching TRBD1 (5 bases). The CDR3 is 15 amino acids. Germline V gene data show CDR1 as SGHRS and CDR2 as YFSETQ. With 0 bases removed from V and 4 bases from J, the gap between germline ends came to 11 bases. The CDR3 sequence is CASSLVAGENQPQHF. In DNA, the CDR3 is TGCGCCAGCAGCTTGGTAGCGGGGGAAAATCAGCCCCAGCATTTT.

The chain is built from TRBV28 and TRBJ1-4, with unresolved D. Germline CDR1 is MDHEN and CDR2 is SYDVKM. Between the trimmed V and J ends, which lost 9 bases and 2 bases, there was a span of 13 bases. The CDR3 contains 14 residues. In nucleotides, the CDR3 is TGTGCCAGTGACGAGGGTGGCACTAATGAAAAACTGTTTTTT. Translated: CASDEGGTNEKLFF.

The chain recombines TRBV18 with TRBJ2-4; D is ambiguous. The CDR3 has 13 residues. The V gene's germline CDR1 is KGHSH and CDR2 LQKENI. V shed 3 bases and J shed 0 bases, with 3 bases lying between them. The CDR3 sequence is CASSPLAKNIQYF. In DNA, the CDR3 is TGTGCCAGCTCACCCTTAGCCAAAAACATTCAGTACTTC.

This clone occurred a few times. The chain employs TRBV19 and TRBJ1-5; D is perhaps TRBD1 (5 bases). The CDR3 extends over 14 amino acids. Trimming took off 2 bases at V and 7 bases at J, with 12 bases between the two ends. Germline V gene sequence: CDR1 LNHDA, CDR2 SQIVND (reference sequence). For the CDR3, the DNA is TGTGCCAGTAGTATAATGCAGGGTGTGCAGCCCCAGCATTTT. This translates into CASSIMQGVQPQHF.

This sequence joins TRBV4-2 and TRBJ1-4; 10 bases are a match to TRBD1. Per the germline V gene, CDR1 is LGHNA and CDR2 is YNFKEQ. This CDR3 has 15 residues. Trimming cost V 5 bases and J 3 bases; bases outside gene matches: 3. CDR3 residues: CASSDGQGANEKLFF. In DNA form, the CDR3 reads TGTGCCAGCAGCGACGGACAGGGGGCTAATGAAAAACTGTTTTTT.

The CDR3 nucleotides read TGTGCCAGCAGAAAAAGGGACAGGGTTATCGGGGAGCTGTTTTTT. Translated, it gives CASRKRDRVIGELFF. The chain recombines TRBV6-1 with TRBJ2-2; 9 bases are a match to TRBD1. Germline trimming cut 6 bases from V and 7 bases from J; bases unmatched to any gene: 9. Germline lookup yields CDR1 MNHNS and CDR2 SASEGT. This CDR3 comprises 15 residues.

CDR3 nucleotides: TGCGCCAGCAGCTTGGGCAGGGGGCTTGGGAACACCGGGGAGCTGTTTTTT. This gives the protein CASSLGRGLGNTGELFF. The chain uses TRBV5-1 and TRBJ2-2; 8 bases line up with TRBD1. Trimming removed 0 bases from V and 1 base from J; junction bases left unmatched: 5. Germline V gene lookup returns CDR1 SGHRS and CDR2 YFSETQ. The CDR3 runs to 17 residues.

This sequence joins TRBV10-3 and TRBJ2-7; 8 positions agree with TRBD1. In germline, CDR1 is ENHRY, CDR2 SYGVKD. V lost 4 bases to trimming and J lost 5 bases; unmatched junction nucleotides: 4. The CDR3 spans 13 residues. As DNA, the CDR3 is TGTGCCATCAGTGGACAGGGGATCCACGAGCAGTACTTC. This translates into CAISGQGIHEQYF.

This clone came up once. The CDR3 coding sequence is TGTGCCAGCAGCGGACAGGGGGCGCGGGAGCAGTACTTC. It codes for CASSGQGAREQYF. J is TRBJ2-7 and V is TRBV9; the match to TRBD1 covers 10 bases. CDR1 and CDR2 from the germline V gene are SGDLS and YYNGEE. J gave up 7 bases and V 3 bases, and 4 bases lay outside the gene matches. This CDR3 is built from 13 residues. The variable domain in full, with the rest retrieved from reference TRBV9 and TRBJ2-7, is DSGVTQTPKHLITATGQRVTLRCSPRSGDLSVYWYQQSLDQGLQFLIQYYNGEERAKGNILERFSAQQFPDLHSELNLSSLELGDSALYFCASSGQGAREQYFGPGTRLTVT.

This chain connects TRBV5-6 to TRBJ1-4; tentatively, D is TRBD1 (6 bases). The CDR3 has 14 amino acids. The V and J ends lost 4 bases and 8 bases respectively, with 15 bases between them. CDR1 is SGHDT, CDR2 YYEEEE, per germline. The CDR3 loop reads CASSPSRTDEKLFF. Here the CDR3 DNA reads TGTGCCAGCAGCCCAAGTAGGACAGACGAAAAACTGTTTTTT.

This sequence joins TRBV27 and TRBJ2-7, with 10 bases aligning to TRBD2. Trimming cost V 8 bases and J 3 bases; bases outside gene matches: 10. Germline V gene data show CDR1 as MNHEY and CDR2 as SMNVEV (reference sequence). The length of the CDR3 is 15 residues. The CDR3 spells CASSPSGGAFYEQYF. CDR3 sequence (DNA): TGTGCCAGCTCACCGAGCGGGGGGGCCTTCTACGAGCAGTACTTC.

This clone was seen only once. The chain joins TRBV2 to TRBJ1-2, with 7 bases aligning to TRBD1. Germline loops: CDR1 SNHLY, CDR2 FYNNEI. CDR3 size: 14 residues. The J segment lost 2 bases and the V segment lost 4 bases, leaving 4 bases of the junction unmatched. CDR3 sequence reads: CASSGGQWNYGYTF. For the CDR3, the DNA is TGTGCCAGCAGTGGGGGACAGTGGAACTATGGCTACACCTTC.

To note about this clone: Distinct nucleotide sequences in the sample also encode this CDR3. The CDR3 DNA is TGTGCCAGCTCGGGTTCCTACGAGCAGTACTTC. Its protein product is CASSGSYEQYF. The chain is built from TRBV7-9 and TRBJ2-7; D uncertain. The germline CDR1 and CDR2 sequences are SEHNR and FQNEAQ (reference sequence). The germline V and J ends were trimmed by 8 bases and 1 base, with 6 bases remaining between them. The CDR3 has 11 residues.

The J gene is TRBJ1-2, the V gene TRBV11-2; possible D gene TRBD1, 5 bases. Germline-derived CDR1 and CDR2 are SGHAT and FQNNGV. This CDR3 spans 16 amino acids. The V gene lost 4 bases and the J gene lost 3 bases, with 18 bases spanning the gap. CDR3 coding DNA: TGTGCCAGCAGCTGGGGTCCAGGGTCGGGTGACTATGGCTACACCTTC. As protein: CASSWGPGSGDYGYTF.

The chain couples TRBV27 to TRBJ2-7; D possibly corresponds to TRBD1 (6 bases). The CDR3 is 12 amino acids. CDR1 and CDR2 (germline): MNHEY, SMNVEV (reference sequence). The V and J ends lost 9 bases and 4 bases respectively, with 13 bases between them. Here the CDR3 DNA reads TGTGCCAGGTCCTACAGGGTTTACGAGCAGTACTTC. Its translation: CARSYRVYEQYF.

V gene TRBV6-1 combines with J gene TRBJ2-7, with D tentatively TRBD1 (5 bases). V was pared by 5 bases and J by 2 bases, with 10 bases between. Germline-derived CDR1 and CDR2 are MNHNS and SASEGT. CDR3 length equals 13 residues. CDR3 nucleotides: TGTGCCAGCAGTAAGGAGACAGCCTACGAGCAGTACTTC. This sequence encodes CASSKETAYEQYF.